These 27 T cell receptor beta chains originate from one sample sequenced in a study of T cells in Graves' hyperthyroidism and ophthalmopathy. Authors of the study amplified TCR beta CDR3 regions from RNA transcripts. First-round RT-PCR targeting the TCR CDR3 was performed with the HTBI primer set. TCRdb called the multiplex PCR reads again in MiXCR, with one record for every CDR3 protein. The table records approximately 560,000 distinct CDR3 sequences, roughly 46% of them present only once. Material: peripheral blood or thyroid tissue (not recorded which). The receptors here all came from a young woman with Graves' hyperthyroidism.

This clonotype was picked up a small number of times. The chain links TRBV20-1 to TRBJ2-2; the match to TRBD1 covers 7 bases. V was pared by 3 bases and J by 5 bases, with 6 bases of the junction left unmatched. CDR3 length equals 14 residues. Germline V CDR1 and CDR2: DFQATT, SNEGSKA (reference sequence). In nucleotides, the CDR3 is TGCAGTGCTAGGACAGGGCCTTGGACCGGGGAGCTGTTTTTT. This sequence encodes CSARTGPWTGELFF.

This clonotype appeared a few times. V gene TRBV6-6 combines with J gene TRBJ2-7, with D possibly being TRBD2 (7 bases). CDR1 is MNHNY and CDR2 is SVGAGI in the germline V gene (reference sequence). V lost 5 bases, J lost 5 bases, and 16 bases lay in between. The CDR3 consists of 14 residues. CDR3 amino acids: CASSTRGRANEQYF. CDR3 nucleotide sequence: TGTGCCAGCAGTACTAGGGGGAGGGCTAACGAGCAGTACTTC.

The chain links TRBV5-4 to TRBJ1-1; no clear D. This CDR3 region has 16 residues. V shed 0 bases and J shed 7 bases, with 19 bases lying between them. Germline CDR1 reads SGHNT; CDR2 reads YYREEE (reference sequence). The CDR3 loop is CASSLDGLRVSGEAFF. CDR3 DNA sequence: TGTGCCAGCAGCTTGGATGGACTTCGGGTGTCTGGTGAAGCTTTCTTT.

This clonotype was found a few times. The chain combines TRBV7-2 with TRBJ2-7; TRBD1 matches 10 bases. The CDR3 consists of 15 residues. V shed 4 bases, J shed 4 bases, and the junction held 7 bases outside the gene matches. In germline, CDR1 is SGHTA, CDR2 FQGNSA. CDR3 residues: CASSSGQGKGYEQYF. DNA of the CDR3: TGTGCCAGCAGCTCGGGACAGGGGAAGGGTTACGAGCAGTACTTC.

Comments on this clonotype: A read error is possible here, since a much larger clone lies one base away. This chain joins TRBV9 and TRBJ1-4; no clear D. The CDR3 length is 15 residues. In germline, CDR1 is SGDLS, CDR2 YYNGEE. The DNA of the CDR3 is TGTGCCAGCAGCGTTACGGCGGGTTTAAATGAAACACTGTTTTTT. Protein product: CASSVTAGLNETLFF. Drawing the rest from reference TRBV9 and TRBJ1-4, the complete variable domain is DSGVTQTPKHLITATGQRVTLRCSPRSGDLSVYWYQQSLDQGLQFLIQYYNGEERAKGNILERFSAQQFPDLHSELNLSSLELGDSALYFCASSVTAGLNETLFFGSGTQLSVL.

In its sample, this clonotype was seen many times. The chain links TRBV24-1 to TRBJ1-2; TRBD1 matches 9 bases. Germline-derived CDR1 and CDR2 are KGHDR and SFDVKD. The CDR3 is made up of 15 amino acids. J was trimmed by 3 bases and V by 4 bases; bases with no gene match: 5. The CDR3 bases are TGTGCCACCAGTGACAACAGGGGGCCAGACTATGGCTACACCTTC. This gives the protein CATSDNRGPDYGYTF.

This clonotype was recorded many times. This rearrangement joins TRBV7-8 to TRBJ1-3; no clear D. The CDR3 length is 13 residues. CDR1 is SGHVS and CDR2 is FQNEAQ in the germline V gene. V lost 7 bases and J lost 1, with 8 bases in between. The DNA for the CDR3 is TGTGCCAGCACCGGGCGGTCTGGAAACACCATATATTTT. It encodes CASTGRSGNTIYF.

The rearrangement uses TRBV5-1 and TRBJ1-1, with D unclear. This CDR3 is 14 amino acids long. The V and J ends lost 4 bases and 0 bases respectively, with 10 bases between them. Germline V gene sequence: CDR1 SGHRS, CDR2 YFSETQ. CDR3 region: CASSAQVMNTEAFF. The CDR3 DNA reads TGCGCCAGCAGCGCCCAGGTGATGAACACTGAAGCTTTCTTT.

The rearrangement joins TRBV7-8 to TRBJ1-5, with D perhaps TRBD1 (6 bases). The CDR3 is 16 residues long. The V end lost 3 bases, the J end lost 0 bases, and 12 bases lay between the germline ends. Germline V gene sequence: CDR1 SGHVS, CDR2 FQNEAQ. CDR3 DNA: TGTGCCAGCAGCTTGAACAGGGCCTATAGCAATCAGCCCCAGCATTTT. It codes for CASSLNRAYSNQPQHF. Combining the CDR3 with reference TRBV7-8 and TRBJ1-5 gives the whole variable domain GAGVSQSPRYKVAKRGQDVALRCDPISGHVSLFWYQQALGQGPEFLTYFQNEAQLDKSGLPSDRFFAERPEGSVSTLKIQRTQQEDSAVYLCASSLNRAYSNQPQHFGDGTRLSIL.

As concerns this clonotype: Possible read error: a much larger clone is one base away. The chain employs TRBV29-1 and TRBJ2-7; 11 bases are a match to TRBD2. Trimming cost V 4 bases and J 1 base; bases outside gene matches: 3. The germline V gene encodes CDR1 SQVTM and CDR2 ANQGSEA. This CDR3 is 14 amino acids long. The DNA for the CDR3 is TGCAGCGTTGTAGCGGGAGGGACGTCCTACGAGCAGTACTTC. It specifies CSVVAGGTSYEQYF.

This clonotype was found a few times. This CDR3 is CASSQGDGTYEQYF. DNA of the CDR3: TGCGCCAGCAGCCAAGGGGACGGGACCTACGAGCAGTACTTC. The chain carries TRBV5-1 and TRBJ2-7, with D perhaps being TRBD1 or TRBD2 (5 bases each). The CDR3 is 14 amino acids. V shed 4 bases and J shed 2 bases, with 13 bases lying between them. The germline V gene has CDR1 SGHRS and CDR2 YFSETQ.

At least ten counts were recorded for this clonotype. The chain links TRBV29-1 to TRBJ1-3; D not resolved. V lost 6 bases, J lost 0 bases, and 12 bases lay in between. Germline loops: CDR1 SQVTM, CDR2 ANQGSEA. The length of the CDR3 is 14 residues. CDR3 nucleotide sequence: TGCAGCGTGGAGACAAGCGACTCTGGAAACACCATATATTTT. Residues: CSVETSDSGNTIYF. The full variable domain, completed using reference TRBV29-1 and TRBJ1-3, is SAVISQKPSRDICQRGTSLTIQCQVDSQVTMMFWYRQQPGQSLTLIATANQGSEATYESGFVIDKFPISRPNLTFSTLTVSNMSPEDSSIYLCSVETSDSGNTIYFGEGSWLTVV.

CDR3: CAISEGRDISGNTIYF. In DNA form, the CDR3 reads TGTGCCATCAGTGAGGGGCGGGACATCTCTGGAAACACCATATATTTT. The chain is built from TRBV10-3 and TRBJ1-3, with a possible D match to TRBD1 (6 bases). Germline V gene data show CDR1 as ENHRY and CDR2 as SYGVKD. V lost 2 bases to trimming and J lost 0 bases, with 11 bases between them. The CDR3 loop spans 16 amino acids.

The rearrangement joins TRBV11-2 to TRBJ2-5; TRBD1 matches 8 bases. Germline trimming cut 0 bases from V and 5 bases from J; bases unmatched to any gene: 8. This CDR3 region has 16 residues. Germline-derived CDR1 and CDR2 are SGHAT and FQNNGV. CDR3 loop: CASSLDRGRIFETQYF. The DNA of the CDR3 is TGTGCCAGCAGCTTAGACAGGGGGCGAATATTTGAGACCCAGTACTTC.

This clonotype has a handful of counts. The gene calls are TRBV6-5 and TRBJ2-5; tentative D call: TRBD1 (6 bases). This CDR3 has 13 residues. Germline-derived CDR1 and CDR2 are MNHEY and SVGAGI. The V and J ends lost 8 bases and 2 bases respectively, with 12 bases between them. For the CDR3, the DNA is TGTGCCAGCGGACAGAGTAAACAAGAGACCCAGTACTTC. This gives the protein CASGQSKQETQYF.

The gene calls are TRBV14 and TRBJ2-7; D is ambiguous. In germline, CDR1 is SGHDN, CDR2 FVKESK. V shed 1 base and J shed 3 bases, with 13 bases lying between them. The length of the CDR3 is 15 residues. In DNA, the CDR3 is TGTGCCAGCAGCCAAGCCGCCGGGCAGATCTACGAGCAGTACTTC. Encoded protein: CASSQAAGQIYEQYF.

This chain connects TRBV20-1 to TRBJ1-1, with D possibly TRBD1 on 5 matching bases. V was trimmed by 1 base and J by 8 bases, leaving 14 bases between them. The CDR3 totals 13 residues. The germline V gene encodes CDR1 DFQATT and CDR2 SNEGSKA (reference sequence). This CDR3 is CSARGVGGSEAFF. CDR3 coding DNA: TGCAGTGCTAGAGGCGTGGGGGGGTCGGAAGCTTTCTTT.

J is TRBJ2-7 and V is TRBV19; tentatively, D is TRBD2 (6 bases). The CDR3 loop spans 15 amino acids. The germline V and J ends were trimmed by 9 bases and 2 bases, with 20 bases remaining between them. Germline-derived CDR1 and CDR2 are LNHDA and SQIVND (reference sequence). The CDR3 is CASSQAGYRPYEQYF. CDR3 DNA sequence: TGTGCCAGCAGCCAAGCGGGTTATCGGCCCTACGAGCAGTACTTC.

The chain combines TRBV7-6 with TRBJ2-5, with 13 bases aligning to TRBD2. The CDR3 runs 17 residues. Germline V gene data show CDR1 as SGHVS and CDR2 as FNYEAQ. The V and J ends lost 5 bases and 2 bases, in that order; junction bases with no gene match: 8. The chain's CDR3 is CASSASGTSGTQETQYF. The CDR3 nucleotides are TGTGCCAGCAGCGCATCCGGGACTAGCGGGACACAAGAGACCCAGTACTTC.

CDR3 protein: CASSELTGTINQETQYF. The DNA for the CDR3 is TGTGCCAGCAGTGAACTGACCGGGACCATCAACCAAGAGACCCAGTACTTC. The chain joins TRBV2 to TRBJ2-5; tentatively, D is TRBD1 or TRBD2 (5 bases each). Germline V gives CDR1 SNHLY, CDR2 FYNNEI. The CDR3 totals 17 residues. The V end lost 2 bases, the J end lost 0 bases, and 16 bases lay between the germline ends.

The chain recombines TRBV29-1 with TRBJ1-2; no clear D. V lost 3 bases and J lost 5, with 25 bases in between. The CDR3 runs 17 residues. The germline V gene has CDR1 SQVTM and CDR2 ANQGSEA. CDR3 sequence: CSVELPWSAGESYGYTF. CDR3 nucleotide sequence: TGCAGCGTTGAGCTCCCATGGTCGGCCGGGGAGAGTTATGGCTACACCTTC. The full variable domain, its missing parts supplied by reference TRBV29-1 and TRBJ1-2, is SAVISQKPSRDICQRGTSLTIQCQVDSQVTMMFWYRQQPGQSLTLIATANQGSEATYESGFVIDKFPISRPNLTFSTLTVSNMSPEDSSIYLCSVELPWSAGESYGYTFGSGTRLTVV.

This clonotype has at least ten counts. The rearrangement uses TRBV7-2 and TRBJ2-5; 10 nucleotides align to TRBD2. The germline V gene has CDR1 SGHTA and CDR2 FQGNSA. CDR3 length: 15 amino acids. Trimming took 1 base from V and 4 from J; bases not matched to a gene: 3. The DNA of the CDR3 is TGTGCCAGCAGCTTAGGGACTAGCGGAGGAGAGACCCAGTACTTC. This codes for CASSLGTSGGETQYF.

This chain uses TRBV29-1 with TRBJ2-7; D might be TRBD2 (5 bases). CDR1 is SQVTM and CDR2 is ANQGSEA in the germline V gene. The V and J ends lost 8 bases and 3 bases respectively, with 17 bases between them. The CDR3 contains 13 residues. CDR3 DNA: TGCAGCATCTTGCCGGGAACTTTCTACGAGCAGTACTTC. As protein: CSILPGTFYEQYF.

In its sample, this clonotype was seen many times. The chain links TRBV19 to TRBJ2-7; the match to TRBD2 covers 8 bases. The trim removed 5 bases at V and 2 bases at J, leaving 8 bases unmatched. The germline CDR1 and CDR2 sequences are LNHDA and SQIVND (reference sequence). The length of the CDR3 is 15 residues. The CDR3 region is CASSLPGLGTYEQYF. As DNA, the CDR3 is TGTGCCAGTAGTCTTCCGGGACTAGGAACCTACGAGCAGTACTTC.

The chain uses TRBV2 and TRBJ1-1; no clear D. The germline V gene encodes CDR1 SNHLY and CDR2 FYNNEI. V was clipped by 6 bases and J by 0 bases, with 8 bases between them. The CDR3 spans 13 residues. CDR3 amino acids: CASRRTMNTEAFF. Written as DNA, the CDR3 is TGTGCCAGCAGACGGACCATGAACACTGAAGCTTTCTTT.

This clonotype was seen many times. CDR3 sequence reads: CASSLDQGDYGYTF. The CDR3 DNA sequence: TGTGCCAGCAGCTTAGATCAGGGGGACTATGGCTACACCTTC. This rearrangement joins TRBV7-8 to TRBJ1-2; 7 bases fit TRBD1. The V and J ends lost 1 base and 3 bases, in that order; junction bases with no gene match: 2. CDR3 length equals 14 residues. Per germline, CDR1 SGHVS and CDR2 FQNEAQ.

This clonotype came up a few times. The chain carries TRBV7-9 and TRBJ1-5, with 8 bases that match TRBD1. This CDR3 region has 18 residues. Losses at the gene ends were 5 bases for V and 0 bases for J; bases not matched to a gene: 12. Germline CDR1 SEHNR, CDR2 FQNEAQ (reference sequence). The CDR3 bases are TGTGCCAGCAGCCACAATGGACAGGGAACTTATAGCAATCAGCCCCAGCATTTT. Its translation: CASSHNGQGTYSNQPQHF.